A single TCR beta chain is shown here with its context. TCRdb keeps only in-frame clones here, not all; method: immunoSEQ multiplex PCR. The data show under 250,000 clones, under 90% seen once. These data come from a study of blood T cell repertoires in COVID-19. Turning to the study itself: Sites across the United States, Italy and Spain contributed samples from acute and convalescent COVID-19. Sources were T cells, B-cell-depleted T cells, or PBMCs; the material itself was cDNA or gDNA.

Enrollees, about 18 to 95 years old, lived in about two dozen US areas. Sequenced input: PBMCs or T cells enriched from blood (not recorded which). The receptor was derived from a woman aged 50 to 60 with acute COVID-19.

CDR3 coding DNA: TGTGCCAGCAGCTTAACCGGACTAGCGGGGAACAATGAGCAGTTCTTC. Translation: CASSLTGLAGNNEQFF. This sequence joins TRBV7-3 and TRBJ2-1, with 12 bases lining up with TRBD2. Per the germline V gene, CDR1 is SGHTA and CDR2 is FQGTGA. The V segment lost 0 bases and the J segment 5 bases; nucleotides outside the gene matches: 2. The CDR3 has 16 residues.